The 10 T cell receptor beta chains presented below share a single source sample, sequenced in a study of T-cell memory formation after mild COVID-19. MiXCR, applied by TCRdb to the 5' RACE reads, yields one record per CDR3 protein. The sample yields roughly 350,000 distinct CDR3 sequences, more than 20% seen once. What was sequenced was PBMCs or a T cell subset sorted from them (not recorded which). The receptors were sampled from an adult woman who had mild COVID-19 (a few samples of this study predate the infection). Cell type and time point are not known.

The gene calls are TRBV3-1 and TRBJ1-2; possibly TRBD1 for D (6 bases). The CDR3 spans 13 residues. V was clipped by 2 bases and J by 7 bases, with 11 bases between them. From germline, CDR1 is LGHDT and CDR2 YNNKEL (reference sequence). CDR3 nucleotide sequence: TGTGCCAGCAGCCAAATCGGGGGCTTTGGCTACACCTTC. This encodes CASSQIGGFGYTF.

This clonotype was detected a few times. The chain joins TRBV5-5 to TRBJ2-7; 9 nucleotides line up with TRBD1. In germline, CDR1 is SGHKS, CDR2 YYEKEE (reference sequence). Trimming took 1 base from V and 13 from J; bases not matched to a gene: 12. This CDR3 is 14 amino acids long. The CDR3 spells CASSLLLRDRESYF. The CDR3 DNA reads as TGTGCCAGCAGCTTGCTCCTCCGGGACAGGGAATCCTACTTC.

This clonotype came up a few times. This sequence joins TRBV7-9 and TRBJ2-1, with 8 bases that match TRBD2. The CDR3 is made up of 16 amino acids. From germline, CDR1 is SEHNR and CDR2 FQNEAQ (reference sequence). J was trimmed by 5 bases and V by 1 base; bases with no gene match: 7. CDR3 nucleotides: TGTGCCAGCAGCTTAGGCGGGCGGGGGGCCGACAATGAGCAGTTCTTC. Its protein product is CASSLGGRGADNEQFF.

This clonotype showed up just a few times. The chain uses TRBV6-5 and TRBJ1-4; D might be TRBD1 (6 bases). V lost 7 bases and J 6 bases, leaving 18 bases between the germline ends. This CDR3 region has 15 residues. Per germline, CDR1 MNHEY and CDR2 SVGAGI. CDR3 region: CASTHRWGADEKLFF. DNA of the CDR3: TGTGCCAGCACCCATCGATGGGGGGCGGATGAAAAACTGTTTTTT.

V is TRBV6-1 and J is TRBJ1-5; D gene unclear. The CDR3 is made up of 15 amino acids. V gave up 7 bases and J gave up 0 bases, with 13 bases separating them. CDR1 is MNHNS and CDR2 is SASEGT in the germline V gene. CDR3 coding DNA: TGTGCCAGCAATGGTGATGGAGGTAGCAATCAGCCCCAGCATTTT. Its protein product is CASNGDGGSNQPQHF.

The chain employs TRBV6-5 and TRBJ1-1, with a tentative D call TRBD1 (5 bases). CDR1 MNHEY and CDR2 SVGAGI come from the germline V gene. Between the trimmed V and J ends, which lost 2 bases and 1 base, there was a span of 20 bases. The CDR3 extends over 18 amino acids. This chain's CDR3 is CASSYVPGQGAGNTEAFF. CDR3 in DNA: TGTGCCAGCAGTTACGTGCCTGGGCAGGGTGCAGGGAACACTGAAGCTTTCTTT.

This clonotype has just a few counts. The chain couples TRBV4-1 to TRBJ2-5; 9 bases line up with TRBD2. From germline, CDR1 is MGHRA and CDR2 YSYEKL. CDR3 size: 13 residues. V gave up 8 bases and J gave up 4 bases; unmatched junction bases: 5. CDR3 loop: CASGVTSGETQYF. CDR3 nucleotide sequence: TGCGCCAGCGGAGTGACTAGCGGAGAGACCCAGTACTTC.

The table lists this clonotype with many counts. This sequence joins TRBV4-1 and TRBJ2-1; 13 bases match TRBD2. The CDR3 is made up of 16 amino acids. Germline assignment: CDR1 MGHRA and CDR2 YSYEKL. V trimming: 0 bases; J trimming: 10 bases; junction bases outside the gene matches: 6. This CDR3 is CASSQDRGTSGVEQFF. DNA for the CDR3: TGCGCCAGCAGCCAAGATCGGGGGACTAGCGGGGTAGAGCAGTTCTTC.

This clonotype was seen a few times. The chain has TRBV7-9 and TRBJ1-1; 7 bases align to TRBD1. The CDR3 has 14 amino acids. CDR1 is SEHNR, CDR2 FQNEAQ, per germline (reference sequence). The V gene end was trimmed by 5 bases and the J gene end by 0 bases; junction bases not matched to a gene: 3. CDR3 loop: CASSRDSMNTEAFF. The CDR3 nucleotides are TGTGCCAGCAGCCGGGACAGCATGAACACTGAAGCTTTCTTT.

This clonotype turned up a few times. The chain carries TRBV5-1 and TRBJ1-1; no clear D. The CDR3 extends over 14 amino acids. Germline V CDR1 and CDR2: SGHRS, YFSETQ. Trimming removed 0 bases from V and 1 base from J, with 7 bases in between. DNA for the CDR3: TGCGCCAGCAGCTTGGGGGGTGAGAACACTGAAGCTTTCTTT. Translation: CASSLGGENTEAFF. Full variable domain (rest looked up from reference TRBV5-1 and TRBJ1-1): KAGVTQTPRYLIKTRGQQVTLSCSPISGHRSVSWYQQTPGQGLQFLFEYFSETQRNKGNFPGRFSGRQFSNSRSEMNVSTLELGDSALYLCASSLGGENTEAFFGQGTRLTVV.